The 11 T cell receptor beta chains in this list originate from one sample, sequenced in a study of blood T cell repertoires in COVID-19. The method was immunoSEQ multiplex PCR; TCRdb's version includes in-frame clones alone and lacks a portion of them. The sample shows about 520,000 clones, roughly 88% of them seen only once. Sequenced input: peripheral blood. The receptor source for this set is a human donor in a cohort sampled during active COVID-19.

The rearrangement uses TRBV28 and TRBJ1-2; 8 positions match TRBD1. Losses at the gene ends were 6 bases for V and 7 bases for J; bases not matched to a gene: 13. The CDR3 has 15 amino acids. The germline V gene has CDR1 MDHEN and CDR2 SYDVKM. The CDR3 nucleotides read TGTGCCAGCAGACCGGCGCCAGGGGGCGATATTGGCTACACCTTC. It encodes CASRPAPGGDIGYTF.

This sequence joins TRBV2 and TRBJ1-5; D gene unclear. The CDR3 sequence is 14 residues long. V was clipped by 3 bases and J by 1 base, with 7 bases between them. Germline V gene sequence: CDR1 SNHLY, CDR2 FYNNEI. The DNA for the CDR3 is TGTGCCAGCAGTGACTATCAAAGCAATCAGCCCCAGCATTTT. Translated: CASSDYQSNQPQHF.

CDR3 DNA: TGTGCCACCAGTGACACCGACAGGGTGATGGGGGAGCTGTTTTTT. Translating gives CATSDTDRVMGELFF. The V gene is TRBV24-1, the J gene TRBJ2-2; 7 nucleotides line up with TRBD1. V dropped 4 bases and J dropped 8; count of bases not matched to a gene: 9. CDR3 length equals 15 residues. The germline gives CDR1 KGHDR, CDR2 SFDVKD.

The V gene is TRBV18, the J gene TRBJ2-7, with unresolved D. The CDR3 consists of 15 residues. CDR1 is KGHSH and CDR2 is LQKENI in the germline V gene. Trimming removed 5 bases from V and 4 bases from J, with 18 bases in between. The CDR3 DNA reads TGTGCCAGCTCATACGATTTAGCCCGCTCATACGAGCAGTACTTC. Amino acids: CASSYDLARSYEQYF.

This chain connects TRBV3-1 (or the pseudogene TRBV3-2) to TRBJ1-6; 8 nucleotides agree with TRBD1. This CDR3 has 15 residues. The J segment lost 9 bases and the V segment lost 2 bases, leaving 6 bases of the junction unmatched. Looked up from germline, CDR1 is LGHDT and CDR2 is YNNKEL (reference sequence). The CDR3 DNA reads TGTGCCAGCAGCCAACGGACAGGGAGGTCTTCACCCCTCCACTTT. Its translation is CASSQRTGRSSPLHF.

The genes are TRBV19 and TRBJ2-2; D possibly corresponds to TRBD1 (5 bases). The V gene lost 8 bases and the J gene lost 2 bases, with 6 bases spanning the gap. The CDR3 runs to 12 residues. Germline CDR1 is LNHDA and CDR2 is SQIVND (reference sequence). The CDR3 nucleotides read TGTGCCAGTGGGGCTAACACCGGGGAGCTGTTTTTT. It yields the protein CASGANTGELFF.

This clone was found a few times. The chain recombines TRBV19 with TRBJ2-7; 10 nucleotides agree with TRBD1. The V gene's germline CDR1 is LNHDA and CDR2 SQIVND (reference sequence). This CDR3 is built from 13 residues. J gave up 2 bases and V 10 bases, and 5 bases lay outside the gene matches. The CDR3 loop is CATGQGVTYEQYF. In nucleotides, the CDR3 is TGTGCCACCGGACAGGGGGTTACCTACGAGCAGTACTTC.

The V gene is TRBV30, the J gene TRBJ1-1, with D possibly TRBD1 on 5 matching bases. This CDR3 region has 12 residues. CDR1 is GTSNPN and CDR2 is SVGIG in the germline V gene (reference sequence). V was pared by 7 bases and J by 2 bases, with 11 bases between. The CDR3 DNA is TGTGCCTCCACTCAGGGTAACACTGAAGCTTTCTTT. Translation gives CASTQGNTEAFF.

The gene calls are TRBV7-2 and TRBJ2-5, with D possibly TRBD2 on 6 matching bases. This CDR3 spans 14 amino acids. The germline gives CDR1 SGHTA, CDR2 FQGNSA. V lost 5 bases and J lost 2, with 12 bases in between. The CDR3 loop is CASSQLGGQETQYF. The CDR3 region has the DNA TGTGCCAGCAGCCAGTTGGGGGGTCAAGAGACCCAGTACTTC.

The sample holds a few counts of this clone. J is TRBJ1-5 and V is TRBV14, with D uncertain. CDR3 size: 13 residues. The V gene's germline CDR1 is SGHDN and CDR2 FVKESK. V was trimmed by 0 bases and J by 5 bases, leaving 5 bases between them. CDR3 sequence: CASSQERDQPQHF. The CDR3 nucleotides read TGTGCCAGCAGCCAAGAGCGGGATCAGCCCCAGCATTTT.

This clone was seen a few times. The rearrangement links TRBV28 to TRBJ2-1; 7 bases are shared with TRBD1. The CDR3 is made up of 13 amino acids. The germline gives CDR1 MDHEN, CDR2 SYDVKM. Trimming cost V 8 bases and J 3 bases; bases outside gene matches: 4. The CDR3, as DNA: TGTGCCAGCGGAGACAGGGACTACAATGAGCAGTTCTTC. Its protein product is CASGDRDYNEQFF.